Sequencing of this T cell receptor beta chain was carried out in a study of CD8+ T cells in alopecia areata. Per germline, CDR1 SGHRS and CDR2 YFSETQ. The V end lost 5 bases, the J end lost 3 bases, and 6 bases lay between the germline ends. The CDR3 length is 11 residues. Investigators isolated RNA and reverse transcribed it into cDNA to act as the sequencing template. TCRdb keeps only in-frame clones here, not all; method: immunoSEQ multiplex PCR. The sample gives 35,000 to 45,000 clones, 80% to 95% of which show up once; 15% to 20% is in the top ten. The treatment here: oral pan-JAK inhibitor, 5-10 mg twice daily.

The V and J genes are TRBV5-1 and TRBJ2-7; no definite D call. Sequenced material: CD8+ T cells sorted from blood, taken at week 24, from a patient treated with tofacitinib. The TCR originated in a human donor with alopecia areata. This chain's CDR3 is CASRDLYEQYF. In DNA, the CDR3 is TGCGCCAGCAGGGACCTCTACGAGCAGTACTTC.